This is a list of T cell receptor beta chains from one sample in a study of naive and memory T cell subsets. TCRdb passed the UMI-ligation and nested PCR reads through MiXCR, listing each CDR3 protein once. The table shows 37,000 or so distinct CDR3 sequences, with approximately 9.9% occurring only once. This material consisted of skin, taken from a tuberculin skin test site. These receptor sequences come from an adult in good health. Each CDR3 is given with its conserved first and last residue. Fields, in order: D gene, CDR3 length, J gene, V gene, clone size, CDR3 protein, CDR3 DNA. D genes are given only for firm matches. Size is stated for part of the rows, as once, few or many counts, or as a class when the clone is expanded.

-,15,TRBJ1-3,TRBV7-3,-,CASSLTAGSGNTIYF,TGTGCCAGCAGCTTAACGGCGGGTTCTGGAAACACCATATATTTT
-,14,TRBJ2-3,TRBV13,many,CASSSTGLPDTQYF,TGTGCCAGCAGCTCGACGGGACTGCCAGATACGCAGTATTTT
-,14,TRBJ1-1,TRBV7-2,many,CASSLVGGNTEAFF,TGTGCCAGCAGCTTAGTGGGCGGGAACACTGAAGCTTTCTTT
TRBD1,18,TRBJ2-3,TRBV6-5,-,CASRPGQGPTSTTDTQYF,TGTGCCAGCAGACCCGGACAGGGGCCAACTTCGACCACAGATACGCAGTATTTT
-,15,TRBJ1-1,TRBV6-5,many,CASSPLGEGLSEAFF,TGTGCCAGCAGTCCGCTGGGGGAGGGCTTGTCTGAAGCTTTCTTT
-,14,TRBJ2-7,TRBV27,few,CASRRAGATYEQYF,TGTGCCAGCAGGCGAGCCGGGGCAACCTACGAGCAGTACTTC
-,14,TRBJ1-1,TRBV28,-,CASRFSARYHEAFF,TGTGCCAGCAGATTCTCCGCCAGATACCACGAAGCTTTCTTT
TRBD2,15,TRBJ2-5,TRBV11-2,many,CASSPPTSGSGTQYF,TGTGCCAGCAGTCCTCCCACTAGCGGGAGTGGGACCCAGTACTTC
-,15,TRBJ2-1,TRBV10-3,few,CAISESRQGNNEQFF,TGTGCCATCAGTGAGTCCCGGCAGGGGAACAATGAGCAGTTCTTC
TRBD2,19,TRBJ2-6,TRBV12-3/TRBV12-4,medium-sized,CASSLARSSGRAGANVLTF,TGTGCCAGCAGTTTAGCGCGATCTAGCGGGAGAGCTGGGGCCAACGTCCTGACTTTC
-,15,TRBJ2-7,TRBV6-6,-,CASESRDSHSYEQYF,TGTGCCAGCGAAAGTCGGGACTCCCACTCCTACGAGCAGTACTTC
-,15,TRBJ2-7,TRBV20-1,few,CSARDSASRKYEQYF,TGCAGTGCTAGAGATTCCGCTAGCAGAAAATACGAGCAGTACTTC
TRBD1,14,TRBJ2-5,TRBV27,many,CASSRTGGWETQYF,TGTGCCAGCAGTCGTACAGGGGGCTGGGAGACCCAGTACTTC
-,12,TRBJ2-1,TRBV28,few,CAIEGAYNEQFF,TGTGCCATAGAGGGGGCCTACAATGAGCAGTTCTTC
TRBD1,14,TRBJ2-7,TRBV5-1,-,CATRDGDSSYEQYF,TGCGCCACAAGGGACGGGGACAGCTCCTACGAGCAGTACTTC
-,11,TRBJ1-2,TRBV25-1,many,CASSEEWGFTF,TGTGCCAGCAGTGAAGAGTGGGGTTTCACCTTC
-,15,TRBJ1-2,TRBV12-3/TRBV12-4,many,CASSLVGSPTYGYTF,TGTGCCAGCAGTTTAGTCGGGTCACCGACCTATGGCTACACCTTC
TRBD2,17,TRBJ2-1,TRBV11-2,few,CASSLDFLSGGYNEQFF,TGTGCCAGCAGCTTAGATTTCTTATCGGGGGGCTACAATGAGCAGTTCTTC
-,11,TRBJ2-7,TRBV29-1,few,CSVDSGNEQYF,TGCAGCGTTGACAGCGGTAACGAGCAGTACTTC
TRBD2,16,TRBJ2-1,TRBV20-1,few,CSARGASGGAYNEQFF,TGCAGTGCTAGAGGGGCTAGCGGGGGGGCCTACAATGAGCAGTTCTTC
TRBD1,14,TRBJ2-3,TRBV7-6,many,CASSQQGKTDTQYF,TGTGCCAGCAGCCAACAGGGGAAAACAGATACGCAGTATTTT
-,13,TRBJ2-1,TRBV28,many,CASNRPSVHEQFF,TGTGCCAGCAATCGCCCTAGCGTCCATGAGCAGTTCTTC
-,12,TRBJ2-3,TRBV5-6,medium-sized,CASSPGVDTQYF,TGTGCCAGCAGCCCGGGGGTAGATACGCAGTATTTT
TRBD1,15,TRBJ1-4,TRBV29-1,few,CSVEGTGSTNEKLFF,TGCAGCGTTGAGGGGACAGGATCAACTAATGAAAAACTGTTTTTT
-,19,TRBJ2-3,TRBV18,many,CASSPSPMYRDRSTDTQYF,TGTGCCAGCTCACCAAGCCCAATGTATCGGGACCGAAGCACAGATACGCAGTATTTT
-,14,TRBJ2-3,TRBV15,few,CATSRDKGLDTQYF,TGTGCCACCAGCAGAGATAAGGGTTTGGATACGCAGTATTTT
-,13,TRBJ2-5,TRBV4-2,-,CASSQGTWETQYF,TGTGCCAGCAGCCAGGGGACCTGGGAGACCCAGTACTTC